These T cell receptor beta chains were read from a single sample in a study of cytomegalovirus exposure and HLA in healthy donors. This table comes from immunoSEQ multiplex PCR, and its TCRdb copy is limited to in-frame clones, with some not included. The repertoire holds about 120,000 clones, 63% seen once, with 10% in the top ten. Sequencing was carried out using PBMCs. Receptor source: a man aged 40-55 years in good health and CMV-seropositive. CDR3s leave out the opening cysteine and the closing phenylalanine or tryptophan.

v_call	j_call	cdr3_aa
TRBV6-1	TRBJ2-5	ASSELVGSTRGRETQY
TRBV11-2	TRBJ2-7	ASRPNSGRAYEQY
TRBV9	TRBJ1-3	ASSVGNTGTGGNTIY
TRBV18	TRBJ2-1	ASSGGTGNEQF
TRBV5-4	TRBJ1-2	ASTLDRESGYT
TRBV15	TRBJ2-7	ATSRDQGRVHEQY
TRBV2	TRBJ2-5	ASRRNKPTQETQY
TRBV30	TRBJ2-7	AWSGGLNWVSYEQY
TRBV2	TRBJ1-2	ASSAGQFYGYT
TRBV27	TRBJ2-7	ASSLAPGGKYEQY
TRBV9	TRBJ1-6	ASSAQLNSPLH
TRBV25-1	TRBJ2-7	ASSESGASGHRYEQY
TRBV6-6	TRBJ1-3	AGSPTFLRNTIY
TRBV27	TRBJ2-7	ASSPGHGSYEQY
TRBV11-3	TRBJ2-7	ASSLQGGYEQY
TRBV18	TRBJ2-3	ASSPSVPGLAGSTDTQY
TRBV9	TRBJ2-7	ASSVGISGIGHEQY
TRBV27	TRBJ1-6	ASSLPGQNNSPLH
TRBV29-1	TRBJ1-1	SVTGQLNTEAF
TRBV10-1	TRBJ2-7	ASSVMGGRARGYYEQY
TRBV5-1	TRBJ2-7	ASSTWGVEQY
TRBV7-3	TRBJ2-3	ASSLPSTDTQY